The present TCR beta chain was sequenced within a study of T cells expressing NK-cell markers. Study-wide context: Sorted CD3+CD56-NKG2C+, CD3+CD56+NKG2C+ and CD3+CD56+NKG2C- T cells supplied the TCR beta repertoires. HCMV seropositivity marked most of the eight sequenced donors; one was seronegative.

Study-wide findings and caveats: As a fraction of CD8+ T cells, dominant NKG2C+ clonotypes reached about 1.0-8% in over 5 donors. The leading position in the CD3+CD56-NKG2C+ fraction of several donors also went to these clonotypes.

One entry per CDR3 protein, without DNA, is what TCRdb gives after re-calling the 5' RACE reads. The table for this sample gives fewer than 550,000 distinct CDR3 sequences. Regarding this clonotype: Antigen specificity is unknown.

The clonotype comes from a woman in her forties or fifties in good health. Sample: blood T cells: a sorted CD56 or NKG2C T cell subset, CD4+ or CD8+ T cells, or bulk PBMC T cells (not recorded which).

CDR3 loop: CATSLTTNEKLFF. This rearrangement joins TRBV19 to TRBJ1-4. CDR1 LNHDA and CDR2 SQIVND come from the germline V gene (reference sequence). The length of the CDR3 is 13 residues.